This T cell receptor (beta chain) was identified in a study of cytomegalovirus exposure and HLA in healthy donors. Findings of the study overall: Through in vitro validation, three CMV-associated chains were shown to be specific for CMV antigens. The tendency of first-cohort TCR clusters to co-occur in the roughly 130 validation repertoires was the finding of a later analysis. Reports credit the classifier with highly specific, highly sensitive diagnosis of cytomegalovirus status. TCR beta chains numbering more than 150 were designated cytomegalovirus-associated.

This table comes from immunoSEQ multiplex PCR, and its TCRdb copy is limited to in-frame clones, with some not included. The table records tens of thousands of clones, 91% of them present only once. A word on this clone: Its specificity is not known.

Trimming pared 6 bases from V and 3 bases from J, leaving 9 bases between. The CDR3 is 12 residues long. Germline V CDR1 and CDR2: SNHLY, FYNNEI. The V gene is TRBV2, the J gene TRBJ2-7; no reliable D call. This receptor was obtained from a woman aged 25 to 45 in good health and CMV-seronegative. Sequencing was done on a sample of PBMCs. CDR3 region: CASRHIFYEQYF. The CDR3 DNA follows: TGTGCCAGCAGGCACATTTTCTACGAGCAGTACTTC. The full variable domain, its missing parts supplied by reference TRBV2 and TRBJ2-7, is EPEVTQTPSHQVTQMGQEVILRCVPISNHLYFYWYRQILGQKVEFLVSFYNNEISEKSEIFDDQFSVERPDGSNFTLKIRSTKLEDSAMYFCASRHIFYEQYFGPGTRLTVT.